Listed here are 27 T cell receptor beta chains from one sample, sequenced in a study of vaccination and CD4 T cells after COVID-19. The treatment is: roughly nine-day PBMC culture with coronavirus spike peptide pools or control peptides (ViraFEST assay). Antigen specificity for these receptors is unknown. Cultured CD4+ T cell DNA underwent sequencing with the Oncomine TCR Beta short-read assay. TCRdb reprocessed the PCR reads with MiXCR, giving one entry per CDR3 protein. The sample shows 10,000 to 15,000 distinct CDR3 sequences, 48% of them seen only once. Source material: CD4+ T cells from blood, cultured in vitro. These receptor sequences come from a human donor who had recovered from COVID-19.

CDR3 sequence reads: CATRRDRNSPLHF. The CDR3 DNA is TGTGCCACCCGCCGGGACAGGAATTCACCCCTCCACTTT. This chain uses TRBV6-2 or TRBV6-3 with TRBJ1-6, with 8 bases identical to TRBD1. V shed 10 bases and J 7 bases; nucleotides not matched to a gene: 6. The length of the CDR3 is 13 residues. CDR1 MNHEY and CDR2 SVGEGT come from the germline V gene.

This clonotype has only a few counts. This chain joins TRBV10-2 and TRBJ2-3; 8 positions match TRBD2. This CDR3 region has 13 residues. V lost 6 bases to trimming and J lost 1 base; unmatched junction nucleotides: 0. CDR1 is WSHSY, CDR2 SAAADI, per germline. CDR3 sequence reads: CASRAGGTDTQYF. The CDR3 nucleotides are TGCGCCAGCAGAGCGGGGGGCACAGATACGCAGTATTTT.

The rearrangement joins TRBV7-2 to TRBJ2-3; either TRBD1 or TRBD2 may supply D (6 bases each). V was clipped by 5 bases and J by 0 bases, with 9 bases between them. Per germline, CDR1 SGHTA and CDR2 FQGNSA. The CDR3 runs to 14 residues. In DNA form, the CDR3 reads TGTGCCAGCAGCAGGGGGACTAGCACAGATACGCAGTATTTT. This translates into CASSRGTSTDTQYF.

This clonotype was picked up a small number of times. The gene calls are TRBV20-1 and TRBJ2-1, with D perhaps matching TRBD2 (6 bases). The CDR3 sequence is 14 residues long. Germline V gene data show CDR1 as DFQATT and CDR2 as SNEGSKA (reference sequence). V lost 3 bases to trimming and J lost 4 bases, with 13 bases between them. The DNA of the CDR3 is TGCAGTGCTAGTATTCCGCGGGATTACAATGAGCAGTTCTTC. Its protein is CSASIPRDYNEQFF.

The chain joins TRBV7-9 to TRBJ1-1, with 8 bases aligning to TRBD1. V dropped 5 bases and J dropped 6; count of bases not matched to a gene: 8. The germline CDR1 and CDR2 sequences are SEHNR and FQNEAQ (reference sequence). There are 14 residues in the CDR3. The CDR3 nucleotides read TGTGCCAGCAGCGAGCAGGGGGCGCGGGCTGAAGCTTTCTTT. Amino acids: CASSEQGARAEAFF.

This clonotype came up a few times. This rearrangement joins TRBV7-9 to TRBJ2-3; D unresolved. V was shortened by 5 bases and J by 4 bases, with 7 bases between the two germline ends. CDR3 length: 12 residues. From germline, CDR1 is SEHNR and CDR2 FQNEAQ (reference sequence). The DNA for the CDR3 is TGTGCCAGCAGCGGCGCATCAGATACGCAGTATTTT. Translation gives CASSGASDTQYF.

The V and J genes are TRBV6-2 or TRBV6-3 and TRBJ2-3, with 11 bases aligning to TRBD2. V dropped 6 bases and J dropped 8; count of bases not matched to a gene: 10. The CDR3 has 15 residues. Germline-derived CDR1 and CDR2 are MNHEY and SVGEGT. The CDR3 region has the DNA TGTGCCAGCAGACTTCTAGCGGGAGGCGGTCTTACGCAGTATTTT. Translation: CASRLLAGGGLTQYF.

The chain is built from TRBV6-1 and TRBJ2-1, with D hard to call. Germline CDR1 MNHNS, CDR2 SASEGT. The CDR3 runs to 13 residues. V shed 0 bases and J shed 7 bases, with 7 bases lying between them. The CDR3 region is CASSEAPRNEQFF. The CDR3 region has the DNA TGTGCCAGCAGTGAAGCGCCTCGTAATGAGCAGTTCTTC.

This clonotype was detected a few times. The chain recombines TRBV7-2 with TRBJ1-5; unclear D gene. The CDR3 runs to 15 residues. The V and J ends lost 1 base and 5 bases respectively, with 12 bases between them. Germline V CDR1 and CDR2: SGHTA, FQGNSA. CDR3 protein: CASSLGSRRDQPQHF. CDR3 nucleotide sequence: TGTGCCAGCAGCTTAGGGTCCAGGAGAGATCAGCCCCAGCATTTT.

The CDR3: CSARAVDSNQPQHF. In DNA, the CDR3 is TGCAGTGCTAGGGCAGTAGACAGCAATCAGCCCCAGCATTTT. The V call is TRBV20-1, the J call TRBJ1-5, with D uncertain. Germline values: CDR1 DFQATT, CDR2 SNEGSKA (reference sequence). The CDR3 is made up of 14 amino acids. Trimming cost V 3 bases and J 1 base, with 10 bases left between them.

A word on this clonotype: This sequence is one base from a far larger clone and is likely a read error. Because the CDR3 is missing its conserved closing phenylalanine or tryptophan, this is likely a read error. The V call is TRBV7-2, the J call TRBJ2-7; 8 positions match TRBD1. Germline-derived CDR1 and CDR2 are SGHTA and FQGNSA. CDR3 size: 15 residues. CDR3 nucleotides: TGCGCCAGCAGCCAAGACCGTACAGGGACAGGCGAGCAGTACCTC. Encoded protein: CASSQDRTGTGEQYL.

This clonotype was observed a handful of times. One end of the junction varies from germline; a read error may be responsible. This chain joins TRBV2 and TRBJ1-5, with D possibly matching TRBD1 (5 bases). CDR3 length equals 13 residues. Germline CDR1 is SNHLY and CDR2 is FYNNEI. The CDR3 DNA sequence: TGTGCCGGCAGAAGGGGTGGCAATCAGCCCCAGCATTTT. Protein product: CAGRRGGNQPQHF.

The chain employs TRBV12-3 or TRBV12-4 and TRBJ1-6; D remains ambiguous. CDR3 size: 16 residues. Trimming removed 3 bases from V and 0 bases from J, with 9 bases in between. This CDR3 is CASSFYTSSYNSPLHF. The CDR3 DNA follows: TGTGCCAGCAGTTTTTACACGAGCTCCTATAATTCACCCCTCCACTTT.

The V gene is TRBV20-1, the J gene TRBJ2-1, with 9 bases lining up with TRBD1. CDR1 DFQATT and CDR2 SNEGSKA come from the germline V gene (reference sequence). V shed 7 bases and J 7 bases; nucleotides not matched to a gene: 11. The CDR3 is made up of 14 amino acids. DNA of the CDR3: TGCAGTGGCACAGGGGGCATGACTCGGAATGAGCAGTTCTTC. As protein: CSGTGGMTRNEQFF.

This clonotype was seen a handful of times. The rearrangement links TRBV20-1 to TRBJ1-5; TRBD1 is a possible D gene (5 bases). V dropped 4 bases and J dropped 5 bases, with 12 bases sitting between them. The CDR3 loop spans 13 amino acids. Germline V gene data show CDR1 as DFQATT and CDR2 as SNEGSKA (reference sequence). CDR3 sequence reads: CSAIGAGDQPQHF. The CDR3 region has the DNA TGCAGTGCTATCGGGGCAGGAGATCAGCCCCAGCATTTT.

In nucleotides, the CDR3 is TGTGCCAGCTCACCAACGGACCATAATTCACCCCTCCACTTT. Encoded protein: CASSPTDHNSPLHF. The V call is TRBV18, the J call TRBJ1-6; D is undetermined. From germline, CDR1 is KGHSH and CDR2 LQKENI. The V end lost 2 bases, the J end lost 5 bases, and 7 bases lay between the germline ends. The CDR3 contains 14 residues. The full variable domain, in which reference TRBV18 and TRBJ1-6 provide the parts outside the CDR3, is NAGVMQNPRHLVRRRGQEARLRCSPMKGHSHVYWYRQLPEEGLKFMVYLQKENIIDESGMPKERFSAEFPKEGPSILRIQQVVRGDSAAYFCASSPTDHNSPLHFGNGTRLTVT.

The chain couples TRBV15 to TRBJ1-5, with 9 bases fitting TRBD1. This CDR3 spans 17 amino acids. From germline, CDR1 is LNHNV and CDR2 YYDKDF (reference sequence). Losses at the gene ends were 3 bases for V and 4 bases for J; bases not matched to a gene: 10. CDR3 coding DNA: TGTGCCACCAGCAGCCGGGACAGGGAACTGTCTAATCAGCCCCAGCATTTT. This codes for CATSSRDRELSNQPQHF.

This clonotype was seen only a few times. The rearrangement joins TRBV12-3 or TRBV12-4 to TRBJ1-1; D gene ambiguous. The CDR3 runs to 14 residues. Trimming left V 7 bases short and J 3 bases short, with 15 bases between. CDR3 protein: CASKFRWRYTEAFF. Written as DNA, the CDR3 is TGTGCCAGCAAGTTTCGGTGGAGGTACACTGAAGCTTTCTTT.

This clonotype was observed a handful of times. The chain links TRBV19 to TRBJ1-1, with D possibly TRBD1 on 5 matching bases. V was cut by 7 bases and J by 2 bases, with 17 bases left in between. The CDR3 is made up of 15 amino acids. Germline V gene lookup returns CDR1 LNHDA and CDR2 SQIVND (reference sequence). The CDR3 sequence: CASIPARGLNTEAFF. The CDR3 region has the DNA TGTGCCAGTATCCCCGCGAGGGGCCTAAACACTGAAGCTTTCTTT.

This rearrangement joins TRBV10-3 to TRBJ2-2; 12 bases align to TRBD1. Germline loops: CDR1 ENHRY, CDR2 SYGVKD. The CDR3 extends over 17 amino acids. Trimming took 0 bases from V and 7 from J; bases not matched to a gene: 6. As DNA, the CDR3 is TGTGCCATCAGTGAGTCCCCGGGACAGGGGGCTTTCGGGGAGCTGTTTTTT. This translates into CAISESPGQGAFGELFF.

V usage is TRBV12-3 or TRBV12-4 and J usage is TRBJ1-2; D is undetermined. The CDR3 has 13 residues. The V end lost 5 bases, the J end lost 1 base, and 8 bases lay between the germline ends. CDR3: CASSPDVNYGYTF. The CDR3 DNA reads as TGTGCCAGCAGTCCAGACGTTAACTATGGCTACACCTTC.

A few counts support this clonotype. The CDR3 is CASSFAGNTEAFF. As DNA, the CDR3 is TGTGCCAGCAGCTTTGCAGGAAACACTGAAGCTTTCTTT. The chain is built from TRBV7-8 and TRBJ1-1; no firm D call. V was pared by 3 bases and J by 2 bases, with 7 bases between. In germline, CDR1 is SGHVS, CDR2 FQNEAQ. There are 13 residues in the CDR3.

The gene calls are TRBV4-2 and TRBJ1-2; D ambiguous. The CDR3 length is 14 residues. Germline CDR1 is LGHNA and CDR2 is YNFKEQ. The ends were cut back, 1 base at V and 5 bases at J, with 11 bases in the middle. The DNA of the CDR3 is TGTGCCAGCAGCCAAGGGCAGGCCGGGTATGGCTACACCTTC. Protein product: CASSQGQAGYGYTF.

V usage is TRBV6-1 and J usage is TRBJ1-3, with a weak D call TRBD1 (6 bases). V lost 5 bases and J 4 bases, leaving 12 bases between the germline ends. This CDR3 is 14 amino acids long. Germline V gene lookup returns CDR1 MNHNS and CDR2 SASEGT. The CDR3 DNA sequence: TGTGCCAGCAGTACCTTGGACAGAGGAAACACCATATATTTT. Protein product: CASSTLDRGNTIYF.

In its sample, this clonotype was seen a few times. The chain has TRBV11-3 and TRBJ2-5, with a tentative D call TRBD1 (6 bases). Germline CDR1 and CDR2: SGHNT and YENEEA. V lost 8 bases and J 2 bases, leaving 12 bases between the germline ends. The CDR3 is 13 amino acids. The DNA for the CDR3 is TGTGCCAGCCGCAGGGGCGGGCAAGAGACCCAGTACTTC. Protein sequence: CASRRGGQETQYF.

J is TRBJ2-7 and V is TRBV6-2 or TRBV6-3; 7 nucleotides match TRBD2. The CDR3 totals 15 residues. The germline CDR1 and CDR2 sequences are MNHEY and SVGEGT. V lost 7 bases to trimming and J lost 1 base; unmatched junction nucleotides: 10. The CDR3 region is CASTKELALSYEQYF. The CDR3 bases are TGTGCCAGCACAAAGGAACTAGCGTTGTCCTACGAGCAGTACTTC.

The V and J genes are TRBV6-2 or TRBV6-3 and TRBJ2-1, with TRBD1 matching over 7 bases. Germline CDR1 MNHEY, CDR2 SVGEGT. The CDR3 is 11 amino acids. V was clipped by 6 bases and J by 7 bases; unmatched bases: 0. CDR3 in DNA: TGTGCCAGCAGACAGGGGAATGAGCAGTTCTTC. This codes for CASRQGNEQFF.